The rows below give T cell receptor beta chains drawn from one sample of a study of blood T cell repertoires in COVID-19. Using immunoSEQ multiplex PCR, the repertoire was profiled, and TCRdb retains in-frame clones only, with some absent. The table includes 200,000 to 250,000 clones, roughly 87% detected once. Source material: PBMCs or T cells enriched from blood (not recorded which). These TCRs come from a man in his thirties or forties who had recovered from COVID-19. Each CDR3 is given with its conserved first and last residue. The D gene is left open where the match is weak. Rows may omit the clone size; those that give it use once, few, many or a size class.

TRBV27	TRBJ1-1	NA	NA	CASSRDKMNTEAFF	TGTGCCAGCAGCAGGGACAAGATGAACACTGAAGCTTTCTTT
TRBV15	TRBJ1-1	NA	NA	CATATGSLEEAFF	TGTGCCACCGCGACAGGTTCCCTCGAAGAGGCTTTCTTT
TRBV6-5	TRBJ1-6	once	TRBD1	CASSYQTGDNSPLHF	TGTGCCAGCAGTTACCAGACAGGGGATAATTCACCCCTCCACTTT
TRBV6-5	TRBJ1-2	NA	NA	CASRTAGRSYGYTF	TGTGCCAGCAGGACAGCGGGACGTAGCTATGGCTACACCTTC
TRBV20-1	TRBJ2-3	NA	NA	CSASWLRTDTQYF	TGCAGTGCTAGTTGGCTCCGCACAGATACGCAGTATTTT
TRBV6-4	TRBJ1-5	NA	NA	CASSETGYQPQHF	TGTGCCAGCAGTGAAACAGGGTACCAGCCCCAGCATTTT
TRBV25-1	TRBJ2-7	NA	NA	CASSDYLSSYEQYF	TGTGCCAGCAGTGATTACCTGAGCTCCTACGAGCAGTACTTC
TRBV4-1	TRBJ1-3	NA	TRBD1	CASSLIGQGSGNTIYF	TGCGCCAGCAGCCTGATTGGACAGGGGTCAGGAAACACCATATATTTT
TRBV7-2	TRBJ2-1	few	TRBD2	CASSPRPVAGGEQFF	TGTGCCAGCAGCCCTAGACCTGTAGCGGGAGGTGAGCAGTTCTTC
TRBV5-1	TRBJ1-1	NA	NA	CASSGWGGVTEAFF	TGCGCCAGCTCCGGGTGGGGGGGCGTCACTGAAGCTTTCTTT
TRBV11-2	TRBJ2-5	NA	NA	CASSYPGHSKETQYF	TGTGCCAGCAGCTACCCGGGACACTCAAAAGAGACCCAGTACTTC
TRBV10-3	TRBJ2-7	NA	TRBD2	CAIMGSGGLAVEQYF	TGTGCCATCATGGGATCCGGGGGACTAGCGGTCGAGCAGTACTTC
TRBV10-3	TRBJ2-7	once	TRBD1	CAISGGQNNHEQYF	TGTGCCATCAGTGGGGGACAGAATAACCACGAGCAGTACTTC
TRBV5-6	TRBJ1-2	NA	NA	CASSFDTRLFYGYTF	TGTGCCAGCAGCTTTGACACAAGGCTATTCTATGGCTACACCTTC
TRBV28	TRBJ2-7	NA	TRBD1	CASSSGTVVYEQYF	TGTGCCAGCAGTTCGGGGACAGTTGTCTACGAGCAGTACTTC
TRBV4-2	TRBJ1-5	NA	TRBD1	CASSLYRGNQPQHF	TGTGCCAGCAGCCTGTACAGGGGTAATCAGCCCCAGCATTTT
TRBV4-3	TRBJ2-1	NA	TRBD2	CASSQGVAGFRNEQFF	TGCGCCAGCAGCCAAGGTGTAGCGGGGTTCCGAAATGAGCAGTTCTTC
TRBV27	TRBJ1-1	NA	NA	CASSYRGYRVNTEAFF	TGTGCCAGCAGTTATCGAGGGTACAGGGTTAACACTGAAGCTTTCTTT
TRBV2	TRBJ1-2	once	TRBD1	CASSEGQGGYYGYTF	TGTGCCAGCAGTGAAGGACAGGGGGGATACTATGGCTACACCTTC
TRBV7-2	TRBJ1-5	once	NA	CASSLVGRTVTNQPQHF	TGTGCCAGCAGCTTAGTAGGGCGGACAGTAACAAATCAGCCCCAGCATTTT
TRBV6-5	TRBJ2-7	NA	TRBD1	CASRPWAGGSYEQYF	TGTGCCAGCAGGCCCTGGGCAGGGGGTTCCTACGAGCAGTACTTC
TRBV11-2	TRBJ2-1	NA	TRBD2	CASSPLAGPYNEQFF	TGTGCCAGCAGCCCACTAGCGGGGCCCTACAATGAGCAGTTCTTC
TRBV7-9	TRBJ2-7	NA	TRBD2	CASSPRLAGEQQQYF	TGTGCCAGCAGCCCCCGCCTAGCGGGAGAACAGCAGCAGTACTTC
TRBV19	TRBJ2-7	NA	TRBD1	CASRGITQGAQSYEQYF	TGTGCCAGTAGGGGGATTACTCAGGGGGCGCAATCCTACGAGCAGTACTTC
TRBV4-3	TRBJ2-7	once	NA	CASSQALANSYEQYF	TGCGCCAGCAGCCAAGCTCTAGCCAACTCCTACGAGCAGTACTTC
TRBV30	TRBJ1-6	NA	TRBD1	CAWSARGPYNSPLHF	TGTGCCTGGAGCGCCAGGGGGCCCTATAATTCACCCCTCCACTTT
TRBV7-3	TRBJ2-3	NA	NA	CASSLRAGGYPVDTQYF	TGTGCCAGCAGCTTACGAGCCGGGGGTTACCCAGTAGATACGCAGTATTTT
TRBV4-1	TRBJ1-3	NA	TRBD1	CASSQGDRRPNTIYF	TGCGCCAGCAGCCAAGGGGACAGGAGACCAAACACCATATATTTT
TRBV3-1/TRBV3-2	TRBJ2-2	NA	TRBD2	CASSHDGRTGELFF	TGTGCCAGCAGCCACGACGGGAGGACCGGGGAGCTGTTTTTT
TRBV15	TRBJ2-3	many	NA	CATSRDRSRSDTQYF	TGTGCCACCAGCAGAGATCGGAGCCGCTCGGATACGCAGTATTTT
TRBV11-2	TRBJ2-3	NA	TRBD2	CASSLGRLAGETDTQYF	TGTGCCAGCAGCTTAGGCCGACTAGCGGGGGAAACAGATACGCAGTATTTT
TRBV7-2	TRBJ1-1	NA	NA	CASRGQQGNTEAFF	TGTGCCAGCCGGGGCCAACAGGGGAACACTGAAGCTTTCTTT
TRBV5-1	TRBJ1-2	few	NA	CASTGRDNGYTF	TGCGCCAGCACAGGGAGGGACAATGGCTACACCTTC
TRBV28	TRBJ1-6	NA	NA	CASRYDPGGDSPLHF	TGTGCCAGCCGTTATGACCCCGGGGGGGATTCACCCCTCCACTTT
TRBV4-3	TRBJ1-5	NA	NA	CASSQEDTGNQPQHF	TGCGCCAGCAGCCAAGAGGATACGGGGAATCAGCCCCAGCATTTT
TRBV7-9	TRBJ2-2	NA	TRBD2	CASSLGSGTSGTGELFF	TGTGCCAGCAGCTTAGGGTCCGGGACTAGCGGGACCGGGGAGCTGTTTTTT
TRBV27	TRBJ1-6	NA	TRBD1	CASSPGPDREMGSPLHF	TGTGCCAGCAGCCCGGGCCCCGACAGGGAAATGGGATCACCCCTCCACTTT
TRBV2	TRBJ1-2	NA	NA	CASSETGYGYTF	TGTGCCAGCAGTGAAACAGGCTATGGCTACACCTTC
TRBV6-5	TRBJ1-2	NA	NA	CASSYSQGRGYGYTF	TGTGCCAGCAGTTACTCCCAGGGAAGGGGCTATGGCTACACCTTC
TRBV6-6	TRBJ2-1	NA	TRBD2	CASSYRSGGAYNEQFF	TGTGCCAGCAGTTACCGCAGCGGGGGGGCCTACAATGAGCAGTTCTTC
TRBV7-9	TRBJ1-5	NA	TRBD1	CASSLVGTGEPNSNQPQHF	TGTGCCAGCAGCTTAGTCGGGACAGGGGAACCAAATAGCAATCAGCCCCAGCATTTT
TRBV2	TRBJ1-1	NA	TRBD1	CASSALGTGEAFF	TGTGCCAGCAGTGCGCTCGGGACAGGCGAAGCTTTCTTT
TRBV1	TRBJ2-7	NA	NA	CTSSQAIPGQDYEQYF	TGCACCAGCAGCCAAGCAATCCCGGGACAGGACTACGAGCAGTACTTC
TRBV18	TRBJ2-7	NA	NA	CASSPLQGKGLYEQYF	TGTGCCAGCTCACCCTTACAGGGAAAAGGGCTCTACGAGCAGTACTTC
TRBV30	TRBJ1-2	NA	NA	CAWGEPEDGYTF	TGTGCCTGGGGAGAACCGGAGGATGGCTACACCTTC
TRBV24-1	TRBJ2-5	NA	TRBD1	CATSDSGQGAETQYF	TGTGCCACCAGTGATTCGGGACAGGGGGCTGAGACCCAGTACTTC
TRBV30	TRBJ1-2	NA	NA	CAWRTQGTDGYTF	TGTGCCTGGAGAACACAGGGAACAGATGGCTACACCTTC
TRBV15	TRBJ2-7	once	NA	CATSRGHNYEQYF	TGTGCCACCAGCAGAGGACATAACTACGAGCAGTACTTC
TRBV9	TRBJ1-3	NA	NA	CASSATTRDTVPEVPIYF	TGTGCCAGCAGCGCGACCACCCGGGACACCGTCCCCGAGGTGCCCATATATTTT
TRBV12-3/TRBV12-4	TRBJ1-1	NA	NA	CASNQQVSTEAFF	TGTGCCAGCAACCAACAGGTCAGCACTGAAGCTTTCTTT
TRBV21-1	TRBJ1-3	NA	NA	CASSKSRVNSGNTIYF	TGTGCCAGCAGCAAATCCAGGGTAAACTCTGGAAACACCATATATTTT
TRBV30	TRBJ2-7	NA	NA	CAWSGRIEQYF	TGTGCCTGGAGTGGGAGGATCGAGCAGTACTTC
TRBV27	TRBJ2-1	NA	NA	CASTGTSLNEQFF	TGTGCCAGCACAGGTACCTCCCTCAATGAGCAGTTCTTC
TRBV28	TRBJ2-3	NA	NA	CASSSAGNLLTDTQYF	TGTGCCAGCAGTTCTGCGGGGAACCTTCTCACAGATACGCAGTATTTT
TRBV5-1	TRBJ1-1	NA	NA	CASSFFAAGNTEAFF	TGCGCCAGCAGCTTCTTCGCGGCGGGGAACACTGAAGCTTTCTTT
TRBV6-5	TRBJ1-5	NA	NA	CASSTQGWNNQPQHF	TGTGCCAGCAGTACTCAGGGGTGGAACAATCAGCCCCAGCATTTT
TRBV10-3	TRBJ1-5	once	TRBD1	CAISADRGRNQPQHF	TGTGCCATCAGTGCGGACAGGGGGAGAAATCAGCCCCAGCATTTT
TRBV2	TRBJ2-1	NA	TRBD2	CASQSSSGGLEQFF	TGTGCCAGCCAGTCGTCTAGCGGGGGTCTTGAGCAGTTCTTC
TRBV7-8	TRBJ2-1	NA	NA	CASSQNSLQEQFF	TGTGCCAGCAGCCAAAATAGCCTCCAGGAGCAGTTCTTC